These 3 T cell receptor beta chains were sequenced from one sample in a study of T cells after posttransplantation cyclophosphamide. Some clones are missing from TCRdb's copy, which holds only in-frame ones; the method was immunoSEQ multiplex PCR. Of tens of thousands of clones in the sample, under 85% were seen once. The sample consisted of memory CD4+ T cells sorted from PBMCs. These receptors came from an older woman in good health, CMV-negative, and a related stem cell transplant donor.

This rearrangement joins TRBV19 to TRBJ2-1, with unresolved D. Trimming took 7 bases from V and 5 from J, leaving 15 bases between them. Germline assignment: CDR1 LNHDA and CDR2 SQIVND (reference sequence). The CDR3 sequence is 14 residues long. CDR3 coding DNA: TGTGCCAGTATAGATACCACTAAAAACAATGAGCAGTTCTTC. Protein product: CASIDTTKNNEQFF.

This chain connects TRBV7-2 to TRBJ1-1; D perhaps matches TRBD1 (5 bases). The CDR3 has 14 amino acids. Germline V gene data show CDR1 as SGHTA and CDR2 as FQGNSA. Between the trimmed V and J ends, which lost 6 bases and 5 bases, there was a span of 16 bases. The CDR3 here is CASRPLGGGTEAFF. CDR3 DNA sequence: TGTGCCAGCAGGCCTCTTGGGGGAGGGACTGAAGCTTTCTTT.

The chain uses TRBV28 and TRBJ1-2; D not resolved. Trimming shortened V by 3 bases and J by 0 bases, and 11 bases separated the two germline ends. In germline, CDR1 is MDHEN, CDR2 SYDVKM. The CDR3 consists of 15 residues. For the CDR3, the DNA is TGTGCCAGCAGTTTCTCTCTTAGCCCTAACTATGGCTACACCTTC. Translation: CASSFSLSPNYGYTF.